Below, 3 T cell receptor beta chains from the same sample are listed, as sequenced in a study of human T cells and chemical hapten exposure. Stated time point: patch test 1, 2 weeks after DPC sensitization. Indicated treatment: therapeutic diphenylcyclopropenone sensitization with weekly scalp DPC. MiXCR, run by TCRdb on the RACE reads, gives a single entry per CDR3 protein. The sample lists 75,000 to 100,000 distinct CDR3 sequences; 10% to 15% were seen once. The sequenced sample was whole blood, obtained in connection with sensitization to the hapten diphenylcyclopropenone (DPC). These receptors were taken from a woman in her fifties or sixties with alopecia areata. Some clones in this sample may be carry-over from other donors' samples.

In its sample, this clonotype was seen many times. The chain has TRBV27 and TRBJ2-1, with 13 bases aligning to TRBD2. Germline-derived CDR1 and CDR2 are MNHEY and SMNVEV (reference sequence). Trimming removed 6 bases from V and 8 bases from J; junction bases left unmatched: 7. This CDR3 has 15 amino acids. The CDR3 region has the DNA TGTGCCAGCAGGATACTAGCGGGGGGGTCTTATGAGCAGTTCTTC. As protein: CASRILAGGSYEQFF.

The chain links TRBV20-1 to TRBJ1-2; D might be TRBD1 (5 bases). The germline V gene has CDR1 DFQATT and CDR2 SNEGSKA (reference sequence). The CDR3 runs 15 residues. The V and J ends lost 1 base and 7 bases respectively, with 19 bases between them. CDR3 protein: CSARASGTPGSGYTF. For the CDR3, the DNA is TGCAGTGCTAGAGCCTCCGGGACTCCCGGATCTGGCTACACCTTC.

This clonotype was detected only a few times. CDR3: CASSPATVNTEAFF. The CDR3, as DNA: TGTGCCAGCAGCCCCGCGACAGTAAACACTGAAGCTTTCTTT. This chain connects TRBV6-6 to TRBJ1-1; D possibly corresponds to TRBD1 (5 bases). V was clipped by 6 bases and J by 2 bases, with 13 bases between them. Looked up from germline, CDR1 is MNHNY and CDR2 is SVGAGI (reference sequence). This CDR3 contains 14 residues.